The sequence of this TCR beta chain was determined in a study of CD8 T cells in Susac syndrome. RNA, at about 0.45 to 1 ug, was reverse transcribed with random hexamers. TCR beta CDR3 was amplified by immunoSEQ covering 54 Vbeta and 13 Jbeta. TCRdb re-analysed the immunoSEQ multiplex PCR reads in MiXCR, keeping a single row per CDR3 protein. The repertoire holds 160,000 or so distinct CDR3 sequences, with 94% as singletons. Input material: CD4+ T cells from PBMCs. This receptor was taken from a human donor with multiple sclerosis.

The CDR3 bases are TGTGCCAGCAGCCAAGTGCTAGGGATCTCCTACGAGCAGTACTTC. Protein product: CASSQVLGISYEQYF. This sequence joins TRBV3-1 and TRBJ2-7; D is ambiguous. The V gene's germline CDR1 is LGHDT and CDR2 YNNKEL (reference sequence). V shed 1 base and J shed 0 bases, with 10 bases lying between them. The CDR3 has 15 residues.